The 31 T cell receptor beta chains reported below all come from one sample, sequenced in a study of cytomegalovirus exposure and HLA in healthy donors. Primers for the PCR totalled 60 Vbeta and 13 Jbeta. Profiled with immunoSEQ multiplex PCR; TCRdb holds only in-frame clones, not every one. This sample has about 92,000 clones, with about four fifths found just once. Sequenced material: PBMCs. The receptor source for this set is a woman under 30 in good health and CMV-seropositive.

DNA of the CDR3: TGTGCCAGCAGGTCACTAGGGGATACGCAGTATTTT. The encoded protein is CASRSLGDTQYF. The gene calls are TRBV5-6 and TRBJ2-3; D is possibly TRBD2 (5 bases). The CDR3 has 12 residues. V was trimmed by 5 bases and J by 6 bases, leaving 10 bases between them. Germline V gene lookup returns CDR1 SGHDT and CDR2 YYEEEE.

The rearrangement joins TRBV5-1 to TRBJ2-1, with TRBD2 identical over 13 bases. The germline V gene has CDR1 SGHRS and CDR2 YFSETQ. The V and J ends lost 1 base and 8 bases, in that order; junction bases with no gene match: 9. The CDR3 runs to 17 residues. CDR3: CASSLSPLAGGPYEQFF. The CDR3 coding sequence is TGCGCCAGCAGCTTGTCCCCACTAGCGGGGGGGCCATATGAGCAGTTCTTC.

The chain couples TRBV9 to TRBJ2-5, with unresolved D. Germline V lookup: CDR1 SGDLS, CDR2 YYNGEE. Trimming left V 2 bases short and J 1 base short, with 6 bases between. CDR3 size: 13 residues. CDR3 DNA sequence: TGTGCCAGCAGCGTTAAAGCCCAAGAGACCCAGTACTTC. The encoded protein is CASSVKAQETQYF.

The gene calls are TRBV7-8 and TRBJ2-5; 10 bases match TRBD2. The V segment lost 0 bases and the J segment 5 bases; nucleotides outside the gene matches: 3. This CDR3 has 15 residues. From germline, CDR1 is SGHVS and CDR2 FQNEAQ. DNA for the CDR3: TGTGCCAGCAGCTTAGCTAGGACTAGCGGTGAGACCCAGTACTTC. It encodes CASSLARTSGETQYF.

The chain employs TRBV19 and TRBJ1-2; D is undetermined. Trimming cost V 5 bases and J 7 bases, with 11 bases left between them. The CDR3 extends over 12 amino acids. Germline CDR1 LNHDA, CDR2 SQIVND (reference sequence). The CDR3 sequence: CASSGRPGGYTF. The CDR3 DNA reads as TGTGCCAGTAGTGGTAGGCCGGGTGGCTACACCTTC.

The V call is TRBV4-1, the J call TRBJ1-1, with D unclear. This CDR3 has 13 amino acids. Germline CDR1 reads MGHRA; CDR2 reads YSYEKL. The V and J ends lost 1 base and 4 bases respectively, with 7 bases between them. CDR3: CASSQGISTEAFF. The CDR3 bases are TGCGCCAGCAGCCAAGGCATCAGCACTGAAGCTTTCTTT.

The chain couples TRBV6-1 to TRBJ2-7; D possibly corresponds to TRBD2 (5 bases). With 1 base removed from V and 4 bases from J, the gap between germline ends came to 14 bases. The CDR3 is 15 amino acids. Germline CDR1 reads MNHNS; CDR2 reads SASEGT. DNA of the CDR3: TGTGCCAGCAGTGAAGGGCGGGTGGGAGTGTACGAGCAGTACTTC. Translating gives CASSEGRVGVYEQYF.

V is TRBV6-5 and J is TRBJ1-1, with no clear D. V was pared by 4 bases and J by 4 bases, with 13 bases between. Germline V lookup: CDR1 MNHEY, CDR2 SVGAGI. The CDR3 totals 14 residues. CDR3 sequence: CASSSLVPVTEAFF. The CDR3 nucleotides read TGTGCCAGCAGTTCACTTGTCCCGGTCACTGAAGCTTTCTTT.

This chain connects TRBV5-1 to TRBJ2-3; 8 bases are shared with TRBD2. Per germline, CDR1 SGHRS and CDR2 YFSETQ. The J segment lost 3 bases and the V segment lost 2 bases, leaving 2 bases of the junction unmatched. CDR3 length equals 14 residues. The CDR3 is CASSLAGETDTQYF. The CDR3 DNA reads TGCGCCAGCAGCTTAGCGGGAGAGACAGATACGCAGTATTTT.

V usage is TRBV2 and J usage is TRBJ2-3; D is unclear. CDR3 length: 12 residues. V was pared by 5 bases and J by 4 bases, with 7 bases between. Germline CDR1 is SNHLY and CDR2 is FYNNEI. The chain's CDR3 is CASSYSPDTQYF. CDR3 in DNA: TGTGCCAGCAGTTACAGTCCAGATACGCAGTATTTT.

The chain combines TRBV7-9 with TRBJ2-5; possible D gene TRBD1, 5 bases. Trimming shortened V by 1 base and J by 5 bases, and 17 bases separated the two germline ends. CDR3 length equals 16 residues. Germline V gene sequence: CDR1 SEHNR, CDR2 FQNEAQ (reference sequence). The CDR3 DNA reads as TGTGCCAGCAGCTTAGGGGATACAGGCGGTCTGGAGACCCAGTACTTC. This gives the protein CASSLGDTGGLETQYF. Filled out from reference TRBV7-9 and TRBJ2-5, the complete variable domain reads DTGVSQNPRHKITKRGQNVTFRCDPISEHNRLYWYRQTLGQGPEFLTYFQNEAQLEKSRLLSDRFSAERPKGSFSTLEIQRTEQGDSAMYLCASSLGDTGGLETQYFGPGTRLLVL.

This sequence joins TRBV19 and TRBJ2-5; a possible D gene is TRBD2 (6 bases). The CDR3 contains 15 residues. Germline CDR1 reads LNHDA; CDR2 reads SQIVND (reference sequence). V was shortened by 7 bases and J by 4 bases, with 19 bases between the two germline ends. CDR3 DNA sequence: TGTGCCAGTACCACGGGGGTTCATCGGGGAGAGACCCAGTACTTC. Translating it yields CASTTGVHRGETQYF.

V and J are TRBV11-3 and TRBJ2-1; a possible D gene is TRBD2 (5 bases). Germline CDR1 and CDR2: SGHNT and YENEEA. The CDR3 is 15 amino acids. With 5 bases removed from V and 2 bases from J, the gap between germline ends came to 13 bases. The CDR3 nucleotides read TGTGCCAGCAGCAATGAGGGTGGTCCCTACAATGAGCAGTTCTTC. Translation gives CASSNEGGPYNEQFF.

The chain recombines TRBV27 with TRBJ2-1; unclear D gene. The CDR3 totals 16 residues. Germline CDR1 and CDR2: MNHEY and SMNVEV (reference sequence). V shed 4 bases and J shed 0 bases, with 13 bases lying between them. CDR3 region: CASSSPLRSSYNEQFF. CDR3 coding DNA: TGTGCCAGCAGTTCACCCCTCAGAAGCTCCTACAATGAGCAGTTCTTC.

V and J are TRBV5-1 and TRBJ2-7, with TRBD1 matching 7 bases. There are 13 residues in the CDR3. J lost 2 bases, V lost 6 bases, and 5 bases had no gene match. Germline V gene lookup returns CDR1 SGHRS and CDR2 YFSETQ. The CDR3 loop is CASKGQTTYEQYF. The DNA of the CDR3 is TGCGCCAGCAAGGGACAGACGACCTACGAGCAGTACTTC.

The rearrangement joins TRBV30 to TRBJ2-7, with D unclear. This CDR3 contains 11 residues. Trimming shortened V by 0 bases and J by 3 bases, and 3 bases separated the two germline ends. Looked up from germline, CDR1 is GTSNPN and CDR2 is SVGIG (reference sequence). The chain's CDR3 is CAWSVSYEQYF. In DNA, the CDR3 is TGTGCCTGGAGTGTTAGCTACGAGCAGTACTTC.

This chain links TRBV4-1 with TRBJ1-3, with a tentative D call TRBD1 (5 bases). This CDR3 has 15 residues. CDR1 is MGHRA, CDR2 YSYEKL, per germline. The V end was cut by 1 base, the J end by 2 bases, with 9 bases between. This chain's CDR3 is CASSQVRGTGNTIYF. Written as DNA, the CDR3 is TGCGCCAGCAGCCAAGTTAGGGGTACTGGAAACACCATATATTTT.

V is TRBV29-1 and J is TRBJ1-6; D is possibly TRBD1 (6 bases). The length of the CDR3 is 14 residues. Germline V lookup: CDR1 SQVTM, CDR2 ANQGSEA. V lost 6 bases and J lost 0, with 9 bases in between. The CDR3 loop reads CSVRTDSYNSPLHF. CDR3 sequence (DNA): TGCAGCGTCCGGACAGACTCCTATAATTCACCCCTCCACTTT.

The chain links TRBV6-6 to TRBJ1-4, with a tentative D call TRBD1 (5 bases). Germline loops: CDR1 MNHNY, CDR2 SVGAGI (reference sequence). V was shortened by 2 bases and J by 4 bases, with 8 bases between the two germline ends. The CDR3 runs 14 residues. The CDR3 loop is CASSYVTVNEKLFF. DNA for the CDR3: TGTGCCAGCAGTTACGTGACAGTTAATGAAAAACTGTTTTTT.

This rearrangement joins TRBV6-5 to TRBJ1-2, with D unclear. The CDR3 is made up of 14 amino acids. Trimming shortened V by 5 bases and J by 6 bases, and 16 bases separated the two germline ends. Germline V CDR1 and CDR2: MNHEY, SVGAGI. CDR3 sequence reads: CASSPQAGLHGYTF. CDR3 nucleotide sequence: TGTGCCAGCAGTCCCCAGGCGGGGTTACATGGCTACACCTTC.

V gene TRBV29-1 combines with J gene TRBJ1-1; D may be TRBD1 (6 bases). Per the germline V gene, CDR1 is SQVTM and CDR2 is ANQGSEA. V lost 8 bases and J 4 bases, leaving 23 bases between the germline ends. The CDR3 is 15 residues long. CDR3 DNA: TGCAGCTCCGGTATAGGGGGACACCCTGGCACTGAAGCTTTCTTT. Protein product: CSSGIGGHPGTEAFF.

V and J are TRBV19 and TRBJ2-7; 10 bases align to TRBD2. The CDR3 has 18 residues. Germline CDR1 and CDR2: LNHDA and SQIVND (reference sequence). Losses at the gene ends were 2 bases for V and 6 bases for J; bases not matched to a gene: 16. The CDR3 region is CASSISLLAGVTLVEQYF. Written as DNA, the CDR3 is TGTGCCAGTAGTATATCCCTTCTAGCGGGAGTTACCCTCGTCGAGCAGTACTTC.

The rearrangement joins TRBV2 to TRBJ1-1; 9 positions match TRBD1. The ends lost 6 bases at V and 3 bases at J; junction bases unmatched: 2. The CDR3 spans 13 residues. Per germline, CDR1 SNHLY and CDR2 FYNNEI. This CDR3 reads CASRGQGDTEAFF. The CDR3 bases are TGTGCCAGCAGGGGACAGGGAGACACTGAAGCTTTCTTT.

The gene calls are TRBV27 and TRBJ1-1; the match to TRBD1 covers 7 bases. This CDR3 is built from 15 residues. V lost 3 bases and J lost 10; bases outside the gene matches: 14. Germline assignment: CDR1 MNHEY and CDR2 SMNVEV (reference sequence). For the CDR3, the DNA is TGTGCCAGCAGTTTGCTAGGGGGCGCCTGGTCGGGAGCTTTCTTT. This sequence encodes CASSLLGGAWSGAFF.

In DNA form, the CDR3 reads TGCGCCAGCAGCCAAGTCTCCGGGACATTATCTTCACCCCTCCACTTT. Its translation is CASSQVSGTLSSPLHF. V and J are TRBV4-1 and TRBJ1-6; D is possibly TRBD1 (6 bases). This CDR3 is built from 16 residues. Germline V lookup: CDR1 MGHRA, CDR2 YSYEKL. With 1 base removed from V and 9 bases from J, the gap between germline ends came to 16 bases.

This rearrangement joins TRBV6-1 to TRBJ2-7, with a weak D call TRBD2 (6 bases). Germline assignment: CDR1 MNHNS and CDR2 SASEGT. Trimming took off 2 bases at V and 2 bases at J, with 13 bases between the two ends. CDR3 size: 15 residues. The CDR3 DNA reads as TGTGCCAGCAGTGAACCGGGGGACGTGACCTACGAGCAGTACTTC. This codes for CASSEPGDVTYEQYF.

V is TRBV5-1 and J is TRBJ1-5; possible D gene TRBD1, 6 bases. With 7 bases removed from V and 0 bases from J, the gap between germline ends came to 14 bases. The CDR3 runs 15 residues. CDR1 is SGHRS, CDR2 YFSETQ, per germline. CDR3: CASRVDSNSNQPQHF. CDR3 DNA: TGCGCCAGCCGAGTGGACAGCAATAGCAATCAGCCCCAGCATTTT.

This clone was counted between two and nine times. This chain joins TRBV5-6 and TRBJ1-1; 8 bases align to TRBD1. Looked up from germline, CDR1 is SGHDT and CDR2 is YYEEEE. This CDR3 region has 15 residues. V dropped 4 bases and J dropped 6; count of bases not matched to a gene: 11. This CDR3 is CASSRTGGRYSEAFF. CDR3 coding DNA: TGTGCCAGCAGCCGAACAGGGGGGAGGTATTCTGAAGCTTTCTTT.

The rearrangement joins TRBV15 to TRBJ2-3; D is possibly TRBD1 (5 bases). Germline CDR1 and CDR2: LNHNV and YYDKDF (reference sequence). V lost 0 bases and J 2 bases, leaving 15 bases between the germline ends. The CDR3 loop spans 17 amino acids. The CDR3 DNA follows: TGTGCCACCAGCAGAGATGCGGTAGTCAGGGACACAGATACGCAGTATTTT. Translation: CATSRDAVVRDTDTQYF.

This chain connects TRBV9 to TRBJ1-1; no reliable D call. The germline V gene encodes CDR1 SGDLS and CDR2 YYNGEE. V was cut by 0 bases and J by 3 bases, with 3 bases left in between. This CDR3 contains 12 residues. DNA for the CDR3: TGTGCCAGCAGCGTAGCGGACACTGAAGCTTTCTTT. Translating it yields CASSVADTEAFF.

V usage is TRBV5-6 and J usage is TRBJ1-2; tentatively, D is TRBD1 (6 bases). CDR1 is SGHDT, CDR2 YYEEEE, per germline. Trimming removed 5 bases from V and 5 bases from J, with 19 bases in between. The CDR3 length is 15 residues. The CDR3 loop reads CASSRQGLLPYGYTF. The CDR3 DNA follows: TGTGCCAGCAGTAGGCAGGGGCTCCTTCCTTATGGCTACACCTTC.